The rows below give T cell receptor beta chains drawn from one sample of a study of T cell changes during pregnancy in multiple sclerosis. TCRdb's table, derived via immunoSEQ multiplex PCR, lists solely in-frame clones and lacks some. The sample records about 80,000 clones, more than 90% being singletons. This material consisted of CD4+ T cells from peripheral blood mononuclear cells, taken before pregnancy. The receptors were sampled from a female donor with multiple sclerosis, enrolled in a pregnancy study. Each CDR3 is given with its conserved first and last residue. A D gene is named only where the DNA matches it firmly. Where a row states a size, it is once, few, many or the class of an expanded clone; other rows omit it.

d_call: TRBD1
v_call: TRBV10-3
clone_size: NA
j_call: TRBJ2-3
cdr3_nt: TGTGCCTCAGGGGACAGGGGGAGGGATACGCAGTATTTT
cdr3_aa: CASGDRGRDTQYF

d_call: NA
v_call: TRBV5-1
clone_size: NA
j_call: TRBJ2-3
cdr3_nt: TGCGCCAGCAGCTTGGCCGCGACGGGAGTTACAGATACGCAGTATTTT
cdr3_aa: CASSLAATGVTDTQYF

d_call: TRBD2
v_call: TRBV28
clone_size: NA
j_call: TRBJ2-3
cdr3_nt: TGTGCCAGCAGTTCACGGACTAGCGGGAGGACAGATACGCAGTATTTT
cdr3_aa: CASSSRTSGRTDTQYF

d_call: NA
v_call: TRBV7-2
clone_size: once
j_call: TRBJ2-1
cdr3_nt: TGTGCCAGCAGCCCCATGGCGGGGAGCTACAATGAGCAGTTCTTC
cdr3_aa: CASSPMAGSYNEQFF

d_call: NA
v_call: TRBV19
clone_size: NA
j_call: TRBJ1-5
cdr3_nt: TGTGCCAGTAGTAGGACAGTTAGCAATCAGCCCCAGCATTTT
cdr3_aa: CASSRTVSNQPQHF

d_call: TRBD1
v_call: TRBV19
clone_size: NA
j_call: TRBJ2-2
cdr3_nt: TGTGCCAGTAGTATATCTAGGACAGGGCGGACCGGGGAGCTGTTTTTT
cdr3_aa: CASSISRTGRTGELFF

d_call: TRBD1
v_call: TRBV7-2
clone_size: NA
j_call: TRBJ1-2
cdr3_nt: TGTGCCAGCAGCGGGGACAGGGCGGATCGCTACACCTTC
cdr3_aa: CASSGDRADRYTF

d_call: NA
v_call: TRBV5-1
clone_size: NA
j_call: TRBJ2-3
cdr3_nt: TGCGCCAGCAGCTTGCGGGGGGCGGGGTCCGGAGATACGCAGTATTTT
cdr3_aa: CASSLRGAGSGDTQYF

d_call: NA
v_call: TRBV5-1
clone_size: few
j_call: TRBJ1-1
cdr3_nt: TGCGCCAGCAGCCTAGGACAGATCACTGAAGCTTTCTTT
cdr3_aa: CASSLGQITEAFF

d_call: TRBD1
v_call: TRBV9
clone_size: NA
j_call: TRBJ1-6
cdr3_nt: TGTGCCAGCAGCACGGGACAGTATAATTCACCCCTCCACTTT
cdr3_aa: CASSTGQYNSPLHF

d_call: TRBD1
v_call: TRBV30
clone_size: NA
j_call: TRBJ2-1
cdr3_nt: TGTGCCTGGAGTGTGGTCAGGGGGCTGTACAATGAGCAGTTCTTC
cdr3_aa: CAWSVVRGLYNEQFF

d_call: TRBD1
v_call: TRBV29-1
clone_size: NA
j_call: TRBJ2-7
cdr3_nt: TGCAGCGTTTCACAGGGGGAAGGGCAGTACTTC
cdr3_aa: CSVSQGEGQYF

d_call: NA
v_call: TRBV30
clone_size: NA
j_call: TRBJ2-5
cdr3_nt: TGTGCCTGGAGTGTAGGTCTGGCGGGAGAGACCCAGTACTTC
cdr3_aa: CAWSVGLAGETQYF

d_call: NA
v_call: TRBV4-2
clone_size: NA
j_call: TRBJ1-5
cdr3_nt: TGTGCCAGCAGCCTCCCCGGGGACAATCAGCCCCAGCATTTT
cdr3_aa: CASSLPGDNQPQHF

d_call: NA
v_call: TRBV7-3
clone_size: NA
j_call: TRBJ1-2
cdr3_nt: TGTGCCAGCAGCTTAACGGGGGGGAGTGATGGCTACACCTTC
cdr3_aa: CASSLTGGSDGYTF

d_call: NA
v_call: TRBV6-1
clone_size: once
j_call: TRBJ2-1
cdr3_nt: TGTGCCAGCAGTGGGGGGACTGGGGCGGTCAGTGAGCAGTTCTTC
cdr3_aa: CASSGGTGAVSEQFF

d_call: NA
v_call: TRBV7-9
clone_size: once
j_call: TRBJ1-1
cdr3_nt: TGTGCCAGCAGCCTACGGCGGGACACTGAAGCTTTCTTT
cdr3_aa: CASSLRRDTEAFF

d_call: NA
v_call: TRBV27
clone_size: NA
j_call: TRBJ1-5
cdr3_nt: TGTGCCAGCAGTTACCGGTCCAGCAATCAGCCCCAGCATTTT
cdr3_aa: CASSYRSSNQPQHF

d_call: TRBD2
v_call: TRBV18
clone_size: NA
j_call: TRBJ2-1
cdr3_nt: TGTGCCAGCTCACCACAGGGACTAGCGGGGGGGCCCTACAATGAGCAGTTCTTC
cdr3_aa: CASSPQGLAGGPYNEQFF

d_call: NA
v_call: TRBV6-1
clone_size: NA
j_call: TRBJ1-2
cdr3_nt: TGTGCCAGCACCGAGCGGGGCCATGGCTACACCTTC
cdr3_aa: CASTERGHGYTF

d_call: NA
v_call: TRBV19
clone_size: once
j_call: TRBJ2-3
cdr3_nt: TGTGCCAGTAGTCCAAGTAGGACTAGCACAGATACGCAGTATTTT
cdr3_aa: CASSPSRTSTDTQYF

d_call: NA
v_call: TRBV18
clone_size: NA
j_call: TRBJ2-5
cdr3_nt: TGTGCCAGCTCAGCCGGAGGCCAAGAGACCCAGTACTTC
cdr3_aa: CASSAGGQETQYF

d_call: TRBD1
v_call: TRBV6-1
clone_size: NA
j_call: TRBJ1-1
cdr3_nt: TGTGCCAGCAGCCCGACAGGGTGGGGCACTGAAGCTTTCTTT
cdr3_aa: CASSPTGWGTEAFF

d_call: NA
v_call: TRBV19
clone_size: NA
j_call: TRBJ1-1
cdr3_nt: TGTGCCAGTAGTATACAGGGTAACACTGAAGCTTTCTTT
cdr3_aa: CASSIQGNTEAFF

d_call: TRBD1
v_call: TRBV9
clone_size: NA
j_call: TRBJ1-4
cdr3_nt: TGTGCCAGCAGCGTCGGGACAGGTGGGGAAAAACTGTTTTTT
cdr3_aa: CASSVGTGGEKLFF

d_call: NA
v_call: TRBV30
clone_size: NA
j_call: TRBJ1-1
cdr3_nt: TGTGCCTGGAGTCCACGGGCGGGCATGAACACTGAAGCTTTCTTT
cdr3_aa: CAWSPRAGMNTEAFF

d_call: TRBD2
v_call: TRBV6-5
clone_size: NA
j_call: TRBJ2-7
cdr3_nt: TGTGCCAGCAGTTACTACGGGGGGGCGTACGAGCAGTACTTC
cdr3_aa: CASSYYGGAYEQYF

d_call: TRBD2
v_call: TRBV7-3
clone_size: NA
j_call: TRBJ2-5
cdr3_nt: TGTGCCAGCAGCCGACGCTTAGCGGGAGGGCCTTCCCAGTACTTC
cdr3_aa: CASSRRLAGGPSQYF

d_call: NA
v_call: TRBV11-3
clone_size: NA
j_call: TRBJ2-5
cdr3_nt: TGTGCCAGCAGCTTGAGGGACCCGGGCAGGGGCGAGACCCAGTACTTC
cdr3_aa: CASSLRDPGRGETQYF

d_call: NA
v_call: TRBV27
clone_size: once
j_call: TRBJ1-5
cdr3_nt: TGTGCCAGCCGGGGGGGGACTAATCAGCCCCAGCATTTT
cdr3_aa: CASRGGTNQPQHF

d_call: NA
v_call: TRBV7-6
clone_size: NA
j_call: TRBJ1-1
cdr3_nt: TGTGCCAGCAGCTTAGCAGAGGATCGGAGAGCTTTCTTT
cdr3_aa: CASSLAEDRRAFF

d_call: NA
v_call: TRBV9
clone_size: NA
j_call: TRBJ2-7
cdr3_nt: TGTGCCAGCAGCGTAGGAAATCGGGACGAGCAGTACTTC
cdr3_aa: CASSVGNRDEQYF

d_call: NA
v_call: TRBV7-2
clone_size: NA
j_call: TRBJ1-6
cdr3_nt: TGTGCCAGCAGCTCGGGCACCGTACACCTAGCGGGGGAGTCACCCCTCCACTTT
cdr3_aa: CASSSGTVHLAGESPLHF

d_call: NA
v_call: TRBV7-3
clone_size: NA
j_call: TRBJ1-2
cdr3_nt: TGTGCCAGCAGCTTAACTCAGGGGTACGGCTACACCTTC
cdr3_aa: CASSLTQGYGYTF

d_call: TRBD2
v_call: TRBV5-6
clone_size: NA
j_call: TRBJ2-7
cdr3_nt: TGTGCCAGCAGCTTGGGACCCACTAGCGGGGGGACCTACGAGCAGTACTTC
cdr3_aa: CASSLGPTSGGTYEQYF

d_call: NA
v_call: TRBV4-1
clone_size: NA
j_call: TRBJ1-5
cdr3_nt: TGCGCCAGCAGCCAAGATGGGGCAGGGGGCAATCAGCCCCAGCATTTT
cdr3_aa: CASSQDGAGGNQPQHF

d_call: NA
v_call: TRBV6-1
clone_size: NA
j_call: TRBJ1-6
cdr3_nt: TGTGCCAGCAGTGAAGTCCGGGACACCAATAATTCACCCCTCCACTTT
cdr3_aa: CASSEVRDTNNSPLHF

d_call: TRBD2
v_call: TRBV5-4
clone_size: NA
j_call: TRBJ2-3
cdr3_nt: TGTGCCAGCAGCTCTAGCGGACCATCCTTCTTATTCACAGATACGCAGTATTTT
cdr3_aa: CASSSSGPSFLFTDTQYF

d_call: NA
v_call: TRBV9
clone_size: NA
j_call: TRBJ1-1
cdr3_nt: TGTGCCAGCAATAGATTGTCAGGGGATGACACTGAAGCTTTCTTT
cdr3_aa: CASNRLSGDDTEAFF

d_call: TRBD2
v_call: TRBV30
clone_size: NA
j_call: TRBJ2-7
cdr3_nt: TGTGCCTGGAGTGACGGGACTAGCGGGACCCAGCAGTACTTC
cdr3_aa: CAWSDGTSGTQQYF

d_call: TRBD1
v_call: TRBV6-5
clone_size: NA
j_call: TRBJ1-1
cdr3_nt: TGTGCCAGCAGGACAGGGACAGGGGGCACTGAAGCTTTCTTT
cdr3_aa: CASRTGTGGTEAFF

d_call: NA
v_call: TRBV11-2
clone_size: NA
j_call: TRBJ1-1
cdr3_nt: TGTGCCAGCAGCTTAGGATCGACAGGTTGGGGAACTGAAGCTTTCTTT
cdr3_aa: CASSLGSTGWGTEAFF

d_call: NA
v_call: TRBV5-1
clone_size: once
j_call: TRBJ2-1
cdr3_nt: TGCGCCAGCAGCTTGGGAGACAGACTTTACAATGAGCAGTTCTTC
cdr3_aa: CASSLGDRLYNEQFF

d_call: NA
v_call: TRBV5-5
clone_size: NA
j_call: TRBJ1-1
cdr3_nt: TGTGCCAGCAGCACGGGTGGGGGCTCGAACACTGAAGCTTTCTTT
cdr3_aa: CASSTGGGSNTEAFF

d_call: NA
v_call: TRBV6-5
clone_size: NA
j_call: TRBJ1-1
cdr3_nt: TGTGCCAGCAGGCCTCGGGGGGGAATGAACACTGAAGCTTTCTTT
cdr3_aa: CASRPRGGMNTEAFF

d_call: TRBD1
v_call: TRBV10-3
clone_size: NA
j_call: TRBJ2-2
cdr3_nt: TGTGCCATCAGCCGGACAGGGGAGGACACCGGGGAGCTGTTTTTT
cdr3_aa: CAISRTGEDTGELFF

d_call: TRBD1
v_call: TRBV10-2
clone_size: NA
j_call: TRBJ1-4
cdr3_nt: TGCGCCAGCAGTGATTATGCAGGGGGCGAAAAACTGTTTTTT
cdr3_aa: CASSDYAGGEKLFF

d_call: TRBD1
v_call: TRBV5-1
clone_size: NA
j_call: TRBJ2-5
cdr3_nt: TGCGCCAGCAGCTTGGCGATGGGACAGGGCCAAGAGACCCAGTACTTC
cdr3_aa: CASSLAMGQGQETQYF

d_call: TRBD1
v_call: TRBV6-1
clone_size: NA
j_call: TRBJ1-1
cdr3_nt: TGTGCCAGCAGTGTTATGGGACAGGGGGTGAACACTGAAGCTTTCTTT
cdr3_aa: CASSVMGQGVNTEAFF

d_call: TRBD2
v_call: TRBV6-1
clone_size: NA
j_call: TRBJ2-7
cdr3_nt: TGTGCCAGCAGACTAGCGGGATCCAACGAGCAGTACTTC
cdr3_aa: CASRLAGSNEQYF

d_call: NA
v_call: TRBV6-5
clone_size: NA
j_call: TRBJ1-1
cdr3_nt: TGTGCCAGCAGGGACTACTACAGCCACACTGAAGCTTTCTTT
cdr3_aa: CASRDYYSHTEAFF

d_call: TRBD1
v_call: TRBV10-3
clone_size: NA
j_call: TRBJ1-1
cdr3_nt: TGTGCCATCAGTAAACAGGGGGCGGCGTCCACTGAAGCTTTCTTT
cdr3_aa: CAISKQGAASTEAFF

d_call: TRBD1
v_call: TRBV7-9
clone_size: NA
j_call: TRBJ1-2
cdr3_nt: TGTGCCAGCAGCATGGGACAGGGGCCCAACTATGGCTACACCTTC
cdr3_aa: CASSMGQGPNYGYTF

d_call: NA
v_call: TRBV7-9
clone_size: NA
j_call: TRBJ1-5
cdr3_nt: TGTGCCAGCAGCTTAGCGGGACTCAATCAGCCCCAGCATTTT
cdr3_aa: CASSLAGLNQPQHF

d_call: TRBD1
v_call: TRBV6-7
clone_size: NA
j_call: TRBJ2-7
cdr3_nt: TGTGCCAGCAGTAATAGACAGGGTGGTATGGACGAGCAGTACTTC
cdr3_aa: CASSNRQGGMDEQYF

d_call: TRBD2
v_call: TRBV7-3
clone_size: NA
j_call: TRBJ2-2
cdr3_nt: TGTGCCAGCAGCCCCGGACTAGCGGGAGCTGGTTTGAACACCGGGGAGCTGTTTTTT
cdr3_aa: CASSPGLAGAGLNTGELFF